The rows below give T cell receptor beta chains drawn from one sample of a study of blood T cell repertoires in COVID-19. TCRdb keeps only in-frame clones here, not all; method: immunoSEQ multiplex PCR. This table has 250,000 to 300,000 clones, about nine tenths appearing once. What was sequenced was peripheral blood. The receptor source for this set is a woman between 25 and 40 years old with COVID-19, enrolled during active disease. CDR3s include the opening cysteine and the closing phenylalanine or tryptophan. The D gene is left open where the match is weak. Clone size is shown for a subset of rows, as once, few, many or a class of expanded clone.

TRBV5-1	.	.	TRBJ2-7	CASSLGAQGIYVQYF	TGCGCCAGCAGCTTGGGGGCCCAGGGTATCTACGTGCAGTACTTC
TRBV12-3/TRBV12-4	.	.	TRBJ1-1	CASSFNTEAFF	TGTGCCAGCAGTTTTAATACTGAAGCTTTCTTT
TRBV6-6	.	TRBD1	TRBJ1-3	CASTDRGVGGNTIYF	TGTGCCAGCACCGACAGGGGGGTAGGTGGAAACACCATATATTTT
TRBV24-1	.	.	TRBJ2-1	CATSDLPNEQFF	TGTGCCACCAGTGATCTCCCCAATGAGCAGTTCTTC
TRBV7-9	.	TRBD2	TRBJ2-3	CASSLRELAESTDTQYF	TGTGCCAGCAGCCTCCGCGAACTAGCGGAGAGCACAGATACGCAGTATTTT
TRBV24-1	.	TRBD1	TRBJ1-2	CATSDPGTGNDGYTF	TGTGCCACCAGTGATCCAGGGACAGGGAACGATGGCTACACCTTC
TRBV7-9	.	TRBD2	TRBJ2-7	CASGMMTSGREQYF	TGTGCCAGCGGTATGATGACTAGCGGGAGGGAGCAGTACTTC
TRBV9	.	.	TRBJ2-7	CASSVLPGATYEQYF	TGTGCCAGCAGCGTATTACCAGGGGCAACCTACGAGCAGTACTTC
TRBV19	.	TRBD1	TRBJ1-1	CASSIGQGRHTEAFF	TGTGCCAGTAGTATTGGACAGGGCAGGCACACTGAAGCTTTCTTT
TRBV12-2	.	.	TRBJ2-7	CASRLVLGQRSYEQYF	TGTGCAAGTCGCTTAGTGCTTGGACAGCGATCCTACGAGCAGTACTTC
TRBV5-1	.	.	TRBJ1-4	CASSLGGGGDWNEKLFF	TGCGCCAGCAGCTTGGGAGGAGGAGGGGACTGGAATGAAAAACTGTTTTTT
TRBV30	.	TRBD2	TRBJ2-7	CAWSILREEGEQYF	TGTGCCTGGAGTATCTTGCGGGAGGAGGGCGAGCAGTACTTC
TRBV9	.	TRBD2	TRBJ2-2	CASSPPSGGGNTGELFF	TGTGCCAGCAGCCCTCCGTCCGGGGGGGGGAACACCGGGGAGCTGTTTTTT
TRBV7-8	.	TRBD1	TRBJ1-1	CASSEGQGSEAFF	TGTGCCAGCAGCGAAGGACAGGGTAGTGAAGCTTTCTTT
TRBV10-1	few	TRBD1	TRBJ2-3	CASSEPDRGTTQYF	TGCGCCAGCAGTGAGCCGGACAGGGGAACAACGCAGTATTTT
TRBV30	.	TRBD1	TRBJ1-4	CAWTLGTANEKLFF	TGTGCCTGGACCCTCGGGACAGCGAATGAAAAACTGTTTTTT
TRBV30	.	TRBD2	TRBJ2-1	CAWSDWREGDEQFF	TGTGCCTGGAGTGATTGGCGGGAGGGAGATGAGCAGTTCTTC
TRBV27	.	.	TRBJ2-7	CASSLQGFLSYEQYF	TGTGCCAGCAGTTTGCAGGGATTCTTATCCTACGAGCAGTACTTC
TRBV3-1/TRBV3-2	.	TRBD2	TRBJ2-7	CASSLLAGTPIEQYF	TGTGCCAGCAGCCTACTAGCGGGAACCCCCATCGAGCAGTACTTC
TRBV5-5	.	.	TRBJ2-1	CASSSWVRDSYNEQFF	TGTGCCAGCAGCTCATGGGTCAGGGATTCCTACAATGAGCAGTTCTTC
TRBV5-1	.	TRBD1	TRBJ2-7	CASSPDRAHEQYF	TGCGCCAGCAGCCCGGACAGGGCCCACGAGCAGTACTTC
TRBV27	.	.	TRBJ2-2	CASSTTIPFNTGELFF	TGTGCCAGCAGTACTACGATCCCCTTTAACACCGGGGAGCTGTTTTTT
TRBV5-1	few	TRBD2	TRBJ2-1	CASSLGGTSGRNEQFF	TGCGCCAGCAGCTTGGGAGGGACTAGCGGGAGAAATGAGCAGTTCTTC
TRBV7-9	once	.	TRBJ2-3	CASSLSSDTQYF	TGTGCCAGCAGCTTATCTTCAGATACGCAGTATTTT
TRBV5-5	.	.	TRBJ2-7	CASSLGQGYIYEQYF	TGTGCCAGCAGCTTGGGTCAGGGGTATATCTACGAGCAGTACTTC
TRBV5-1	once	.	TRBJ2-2	CASSPQLNTGELFF	TGCGCCAGCAGTCCCCAGTTGAACACCGGGGAGCTGTTTTTT
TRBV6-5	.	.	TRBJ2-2	CASSKTGAGELFF	TGTGCCAGCAGTAAAACGGGGGCCGGGGAGCTGTTTTTT
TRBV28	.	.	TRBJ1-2	CASSLEGGRGYTF	TGTGCCAGCAGTTTGGAAGGGGGTCGTGGCTACACCTTC
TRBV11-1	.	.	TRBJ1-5	CASSLVSRGQPQHF	TGTGCCAGCAGCTTAGTTTCCAGGGGACAGCCCCAGCATTTT
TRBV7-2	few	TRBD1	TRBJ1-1	CASSATGGTEAFF	TGTGCCAGCAGCGCCACAGGGGGCACTGAAGCTTTCTTT
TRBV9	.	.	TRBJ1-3	CASSVGQQFSGNTIYF	TGTGCCAGCAGCGTAGGACAGCAATTCTCTGGAAACACCATATATTTT
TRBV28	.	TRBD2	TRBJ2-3	CASSLGLAEGTDTQYF	TGTGCCAGCAGTTTGGGACTAGCGGAGGGCACAGATACGCAGTATTTT
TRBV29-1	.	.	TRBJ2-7	CSGIDYVNEQYF	TGCAGCGGGATTGACTATGTGAACGAGCAGTACTTC
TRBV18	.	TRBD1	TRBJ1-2	CASSQGAHGYTF	TGTGCCAGCTCACAGGGGGCCCATGGCTACACCTTC
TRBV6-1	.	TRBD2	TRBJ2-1	CASSEYGGGYNEQFF	TGTGCCAGCAGTGAGTACGGGGGGGGCTACAATGAGCAGTTCTTC
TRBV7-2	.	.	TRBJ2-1	CASSLAQGLSYNEQFF	TGTGCCAGCAGCTTAGCCCAAGGACTTTCGTACAATGAGCAGTTCTTC
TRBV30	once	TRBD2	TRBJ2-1	CAWRGLAGVEQFF	TGTGCCTGGAGGGGACTAGCGGGAGTTGAGCAGTTCTTC
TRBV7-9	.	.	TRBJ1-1	CASSLVVGENTEAFF	TGTGCCAGCAGCTTAGTTGTAGGGGAAAACACTGAAGCTTTCTTT
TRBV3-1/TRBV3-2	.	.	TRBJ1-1	CASSPQGTEAFF	TGTGCCAGCAGCCCACAGGGAACTGAAGCTTTCTTT
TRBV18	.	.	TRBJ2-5	CASSLRQFQETQYF	TGTGCCAGCTCTCTGAGACAATTCCAAGAGACCCAGTACTTC
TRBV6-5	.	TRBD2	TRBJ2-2	CASSRGSPGELFF	TGTGCCAGCAGCCGCGGGAGTCCCGGGGAGCTGTTTTTT
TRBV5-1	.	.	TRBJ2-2	CASRSIGAVTGELFF	TGCGCCAGCAGATCCATTGGAGCCGTAACCGGGGAGCTGTTTTTT
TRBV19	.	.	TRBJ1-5	CASSPPPIFQPQHF	TGTGCCAGTAGTCCGCCACCTATATTCCAGCCCCAGCATTTT
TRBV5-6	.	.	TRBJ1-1	CASSYQYTEAFF	TGTGCCAGCAGTTATCAGTACACTGAAGCTTTCTTT
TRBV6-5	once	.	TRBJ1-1	CASSLGGSITEAFF	TGTGCCAGCAGCCTGGGGGGGAGTATCACTGAAGCTTTCTTT
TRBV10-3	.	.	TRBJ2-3	CAISEPTSTDTQYF	TGTGCCATCAGTGAGCCGACTAGCACAGATACGCAGTATTTT
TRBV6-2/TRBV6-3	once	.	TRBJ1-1	CASSRGLDTEAFF	TGTGCCAGCAGCCGGGGGCTTGACACTGAAGCTTTCTTT
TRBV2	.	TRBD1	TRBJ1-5	CASRDGQGARGQPQHF	TGTGCCAGCAGAGACGGACAGGGGGCGCGTGGTCAGCCCCAGCATTTT
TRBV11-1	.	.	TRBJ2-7	CASSPDSISYEQYF	TGTGCCAGCAGCCCTGACAGTATTTCCTACGAGCAGTACTTC
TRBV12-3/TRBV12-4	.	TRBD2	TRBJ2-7	CASKSGTSYEQYF	TGTGCCAGCAAAAGCGGGACCTCCTACGAGCAGTACTTC
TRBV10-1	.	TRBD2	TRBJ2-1	CASGGGSSYNEQFF	TGCGCCAGCGGGGGAGGGAGCTCCTACAATGAGCAGTTCTTC
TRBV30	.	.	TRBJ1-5	CAWSPQGYQPQHF	TGTGCCTGGAGTCCCCAGGGGTATCAGCCCCAGCATTTT
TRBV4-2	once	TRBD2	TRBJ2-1	CASTGTSHYNEQFF	TGTGCCAGCACCGGGACTAGCCACTACAATGAGCAGTTCTTC
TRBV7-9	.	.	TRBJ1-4	CASSLDRVAEKLFF	TGTGCCAGCAGCTTAGACAGGGTAGCGGAAAAACTGTTTTTT
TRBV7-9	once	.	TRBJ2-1	CASSRERGGNEQFF	TGTGCCAGCAGCCGGGAGAGGGGAGGCAATGAGCAGTTCTTC
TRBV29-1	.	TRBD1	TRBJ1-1	CSVEQGATEAFF	TGCAGCGTCGAACAGGGGGCCACTGAAGCTTTCTTT
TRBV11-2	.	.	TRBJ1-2	CASSLQVTYGYTF	TGTGCCAGCAGCCTACAGGTGACCTATGGCTACACCTTC
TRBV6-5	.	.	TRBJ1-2	CASSYSAENYGYTF	TGTGCCAGCAGTTACTCGGCGGAGAACTATGGCTACACCTTC